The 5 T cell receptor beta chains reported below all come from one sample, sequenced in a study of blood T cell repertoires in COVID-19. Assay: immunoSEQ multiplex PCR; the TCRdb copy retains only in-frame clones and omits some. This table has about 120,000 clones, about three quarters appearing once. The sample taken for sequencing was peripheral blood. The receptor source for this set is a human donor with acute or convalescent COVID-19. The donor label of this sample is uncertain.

The CDR3, as DNA: TGCGCCAGCAGCTTGCAGGGCACTCACTCTGGAAACACCATATATTTT. The encoded protein is CASSLQGTHSGNTIYF. V is TRBV5-1 and J is TRBJ1-3, with a tentative D call TRBD1 (5 bases). Trimming stripped 1 base from V and 0 bases from J, with 11 bases between. The CDR3 consists of 16 residues. Looked up from germline, CDR1 is SGHRS and CDR2 is YFSETQ.

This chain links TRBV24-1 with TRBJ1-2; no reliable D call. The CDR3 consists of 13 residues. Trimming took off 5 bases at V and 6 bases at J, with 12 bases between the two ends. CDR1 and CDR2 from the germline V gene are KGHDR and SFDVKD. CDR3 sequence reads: CATSGQHYDGYTF. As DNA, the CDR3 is TGTGCCACCAGTGGGCAACATTATGATGGCTACACCTTC.

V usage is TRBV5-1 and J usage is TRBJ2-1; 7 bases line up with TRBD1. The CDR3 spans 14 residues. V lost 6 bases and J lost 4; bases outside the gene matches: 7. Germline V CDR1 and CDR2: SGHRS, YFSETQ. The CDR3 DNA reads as TGCGCCAGCAAAAACGGACAGGCGTACAATGAGCAGTTCTTC. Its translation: CASKNGQAYNEQFF.

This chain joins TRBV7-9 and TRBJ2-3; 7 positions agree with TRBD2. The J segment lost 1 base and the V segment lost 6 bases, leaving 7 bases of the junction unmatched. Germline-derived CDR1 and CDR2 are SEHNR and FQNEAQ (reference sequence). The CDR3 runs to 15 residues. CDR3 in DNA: TGTGCCAGCAGACCGGGGGGTACTGGCACAGATACGCAGTATTTT. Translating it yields CASRPGGTGTDTQYF.

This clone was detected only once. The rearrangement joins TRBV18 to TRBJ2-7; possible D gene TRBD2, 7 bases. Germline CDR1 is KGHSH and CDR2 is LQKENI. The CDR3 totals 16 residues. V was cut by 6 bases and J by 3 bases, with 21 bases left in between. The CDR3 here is CASSRNAGAGYYEQYF. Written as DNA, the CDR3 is TGTGCCAGCTCCCGCAACGCGGGGGCCGGTTACTACGAGCAGTACTTC. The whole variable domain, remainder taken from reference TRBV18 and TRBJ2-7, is NAGVMQNPRHLVRRRGQEARLRCSPMKGHSHVYWYRQLPEEGLKFMVYLQKENIIDESGMPKERFSAEFPKEGPSILRIQQVVRGDSAAYFCASSRNAGAGYYEQYFGPGTRLTVT.